What follows is one T cell receptor beta chain and its context. The data originate from a study of blood T cell repertoires in COVID-19. Study details: The United States, Italy and Spain provided the acute and convalescent COVID-19 samples. From T cells, B-cell-depleted T cells, or PBMCs came the material, which was cDNA or gDNA.

Original processing methods: Estimated nucleated cell counts came from reference gene primer amplification. Produced via immunoSEQ multiplex PCR; TCRdb's table is partial and in-frame only. The V and J calls and clone size are taken from that table; D and trimming were inferred from the DNA. In the table there are hundreds of thousands of clones, around 92% of which are singletons. Followed over time, Seattle patients had been enrolled while infection was active. CDR1 is SEHNR and CDR2 is FQNEAQ in the germline V gene (reference sequence). Trimming took 7 bases from V and 5 from J; bases not matched to a gene: 8. CDR3 length: 14 residues.

This clonotype originated in a woman aged 25-40 years with COVID-19, enrolled during active disease. Material for sequencing was peripheral blood. V usage is TRBV7-9 and J usage is TRBJ2-7, with 10 positions matching TRBD1. The CDR3 region has the DNA TGTGCCAGCACCGGGACAGGGGATCCGAACGAGCAGTACGTC. This sequence encodes CASTGTGDPNEQYV.